A single sample gave rise to the 30 T cell receptor beta chains below, sequenced in a study of blood T cell repertoires in COVID-19. Produced via immunoSEQ multiplex PCR; TCRdb's table is partial and in-frame only. The data contain about 190,000 clones, around 84% of them singletons. The specimen sequenced was peripheral blood. The receptors come from a man aged 25 to 45 with active or convalescent COVID-19.

This chain connects TRBV2 to TRBJ2-1; 7 nucleotides line up with TRBD2. J gave up 13 bases and V 2 bases, and 2 bases lay outside the gene matches. The CDR3 is 11 amino acids. Germline V lookup: CDR1 SNHLY, CDR2 FYNNEI. Here the CDR3 DNA reads TGTGCCAGCAGTGAAACGGGAGGACAGTTCTTC. Residues: CASSETGGQFF.

This chain links TRBV2 with TRBJ2-3; TRBD2 matches at 7 bases. V gave up 8 bases and J gave up 3 bases; unmatched junction bases: 8. CDR1 and CDR2 from the germline V gene are SNHLY and FYNNEI. The CDR3 spans 14 residues. CDR3 nucleotides: TGTGCCAGCCCCGCGCCGGGGGGAACAGATACGCAGTATTTT. This encodes CASPAPGGTDTQYF.

This rearrangement joins TRBV11-3 to TRBJ1-3; no clear D gene. Looked up from germline, CDR1 is SGHNT and CDR2 is YENEEA. Trimming stripped 5 bases from V and 4 bases from J, with 6 bases between. The CDR3 sequence is 12 residues long. The CDR3 here is CASSREGNTIYF. The CDR3 region has the DNA TGTGCCAGCAGCCGGGAAGGAAACACCATATATTTT.

The rearrangement links TRBV2 to TRBJ1-2, with no clear D. Germline-derived CDR1 and CDR2 are SNHLY and FYNNEI. Trimming cost V 6 bases and J 6 bases, with 8 bases left between them. The CDR3 covers 11 residues. The chain's CDR3 is CASRWEDGYTF. The CDR3 nucleotides read TGTGCCAGCAGGTGGGAGGATGGCTACACCTTC.

V is TRBV5-6 and J is TRBJ1-2; maybe TRBD1 (6 bases). This CDR3 has 14 amino acids. The V gene's germline CDR1 is SGHDT and CDR2 YYEEEE. V lost 4 bases, J lost 7 bases, and 17 bases lay in between. The CDR3 here is CASSPGHRVSGYTF. The CDR3 nucleotides read TGTGCCAGCAGCCCGGGACATCGGGTCAGTGGCTACACCTTC.

This clone was seen only once. The chain couples TRBV28 to TRBJ1-2, with 8 bases lining up with TRBD1. The CDR3 contains 18 residues. J gave up 0 bases and V 3 bases, and 12 bases lay outside the gene matches. Germline V gene sequence: CDR1 MDHEN, CDR2 SYDVKM. The CDR3 is CASSFSDRGLTSNYGYTF. For the CDR3, the DNA is TGTGCCAGCAGTTTCTCTGACAGGGGCCTCACTTCTAACTATGGCTACACCTTC.

In its sample, this clone was seen a few times. The V gene is TRBV4-1, the J gene TRBJ2-1; 7 nucleotides align to TRBD1. Per the germline V gene, CDR1 is MGHRA and CDR2 is YSYEKL. V shed 1 base, J shed 6 bases, and the junction held 6 bases outside the gene matches. CDR3 length: 15 amino acids. Here the CDR3 DNA reads TGCGCCAGCAGCCAAGTGGCGACAGGGCTCAATGAGCAGTTCTTC. Its protein is CASSQVATGLNEQFF.

This clone was seen only once. The chain employs TRBV5-4 and TRBJ2-1, with D possibly matching TRBD1 (5 bases). This CDR3 spans 16 amino acids. Trimming removed 3 bases at V and 3 bases at J, with 16 bases between. Germline V CDR1 and CDR2: SGHNT, YYREEE (reference sequence). CDR3 protein: CASSSDGRGSYNEQFF. CDR3 in DNA: TGTGCCAGCAGCTCCGATGGAAGGGGAAGCTACAATGAGCAGTTCTTC.

This clone has a single count. The chain uses TRBV25-1 and TRBJ2-3, with D uncertain. This CDR3 contains 14 residues. Germline CDR1 is MGHDK and CDR2 is SYGVNS. V was pared by 3 bases and J by 6 bases, with 13 bases between. The CDR3 DNA sequence: TGTGCCAGCAGTGAGATTACAGCCCCCGATACGCAGTATTTT. Translation: CASSEITAPDTQYF. The full variable domain, with the rest looked up from reference TRBV25-1 and TRBJ2-3, is EADIYQTPRYLVIGTGKKITLECSQTMGHDKMYWYQQDPGMELHLIHYSYGVNSTEKGDLSSESTVSRIRTEHFPLTLESARPSHTSQYLCASSEITAPDTQYFGPGTRLTVL.

The chain uses TRBV3-1 (or the pseudogene TRBV3-2) and TRBJ1-3; D is unresolved. CDR1 LGHDT and CDR2 YNNKEL come from the germline V gene (reference sequence). V was shortened by 3 bases and J by 0 bases, with 12 bases between the two germline ends. The CDR3 has 16 amino acids. The chain's CDR3 is CASSHQPGASGNTIYF. The CDR3 bases are TGTGCCAGCAGCCACCAACCCGGAGCCTCTGGAAACACCATATATTTT.

The chain couples TRBV5-1 to TRBJ2-7, with TRBD2 matching 11 bases. This CDR3 has 15 residues. Germline CDR1 and CDR2: SGHRS and YFSETQ. V gave up 1 base and J gave up 6 bases; unmatched junction bases: 6. This CDR3 is CASSLTAGTSGEQYF. The CDR3 nucleotides are TGCGCCAGCAGCTTGACGGCCGGGACTAGCGGCGAGCAGTACTTC.

DNA for the CDR3: TGTGCCACCAGCAAATACAGGGGCACTAGCACAGATACGCAGTATTTT. Encoded protein: CATSKYRGTSTDTQYF. J is TRBJ2-3 and V is TRBV15; 7 positions agree with TRBD1. V lost 4 bases and J lost 0; bases outside the gene matches: 7. Germline-derived CDR1 and CDR2 are LNHNV and YYDKDF (reference sequence). The CDR3 contains 16 residues.

The chain links TRBV15 to TRBJ2-7, with 9 nucleotides matching TRBD1. CDR1 is LNHNV and CDR2 is YYDKDF in the germline V gene (reference sequence). CDR3 length: 14 amino acids. V lost 5 bases to trimming and J lost 4 bases; unmatched junction nucleotides: 6. The CDR3 bases are TGTGCCACCAGCCTACGGACAGGGGCGTACGAGCAGTACGTC. Translated, it gives CATSLRTGAYEQYV.

The CDR3 region has the DNA TGCAGCGTTTTACAAAATGGCTACACCTTC. Its protein is CSVLQNGYTF. This chain joins TRBV29-1 and TRBJ1-2; D remains unclear. The germline V gene has CDR1 SQVTM and CDR2 ANQGSEA. With 5 bases removed from V and 6 bases from J, the gap between germline ends came to 7 bases. The CDR3 is made up of 10 amino acids. Together with reference TRBV29-1 and TRBJ1-2, the CDR3 gives the full variable domain: SAVISQKPSRDICQRGTSLTIQCQVDSQVTMMFWYRQQPGQSLTLIATANQGSEATYESGFVIDKFPISRPNLTFSTLTVSNMSPEDSSIYLCSVLQNGYTFGSGTRLTVV.

The rearrangement uses TRBV24-1 and TRBJ2-1; 8 bases are a match to TRBD2. The CDR3 runs to 16 residues. Germline-derived CDR1 and CDR2 are KGHDR and SFDVKD. Losses at the gene ends were 4 bases for V and 6 bases for J; bases not matched to a gene: 10. CDR3 sequence: CATSDRRGSGANEQFF. The CDR3 DNA reads as TGTGCCACCAGTGACCGTCGGGGTAGCGGGGCCAATGAGCAGTTCTTC.

V gene TRBV9 combines with J gene TRBJ2-1, with D perhaps TRBD2 (6 bases). V was pared by 3 bases and J by 9 bases, with 19 bases between. The V gene's germline CDR1 is SGDLS and CDR2 YYNGEE. This CDR3 spans 15 amino acids. DNA of the CDR3: TGTGCCAGCAGCGGCCCGGGACTCCCCCTAGGTGAGCAGTTCTTC. Encoded protein: CASSGPGLPLGEQFF.

The chain recombines TRBV12-3 or TRBV12-4 with TRBJ2-5; TRBD2 matches at 9 bases. Trimming cost V 7 bases and J 8 bases; bases outside gene matches: 5. This CDR3 has 12 residues. The CDR3, as DNA: TGTGCCAGCATCGGGCGGGAGGGCACCCAGTACTTC. The encoded protein is CASIGREGTQYF.

The genes are TRBV6-5 and TRBJ2-5, with 7 bases lining up with TRBD2. The CDR3 consists of 14 residues. The germline V gene has CDR1 MNHEY and CDR2 SVGAGI. The V and J ends lost 2 bases and 5 bases, in that order; junction bases with no gene match: 5. DNA of the CDR3: TGTGCCAGCAGTTACAGCGGGAAGCCCGAGACCCAGTACTTC. This codes for CASSYSGKPETQYF.

The V call is TRBV19, the J call TRBJ2-7; 8 nucleotides align to TRBD2. The CDR3 is made up of 16 amino acids. V dropped 1 base and J dropped 5; count of bases not matched to a gene: 10. Looked up from germline, CDR1 is LNHDA and CDR2 is SQIVND (reference sequence). The CDR3, as DNA: TGTGCCAGTAGTATAGCTAGCAGCGGGGGCTGGAACGAGCAGTACTTC. It encodes CASSIASSGGWNEQYF.

J is TRBJ2-7 and V is TRBV21-1; whether TRBD1, the table's D call, matches the DNA was not checked. TRBV21-1 is reported as a pseudogene. The CDR3 spans 16 residues. This CDR3 is CASSKAGTGPSYEQYV. Here the CDR3 DNA reads TGTGCCAGCAGCAAGGCCGGGACAGGGCCCTCCTACGAGCAGTACGTC.

The chain employs TRBV4-1 and TRBJ2-3, with 7 bases fitting TRBD1. Germline CDR1 MGHRA, CDR2 YSYEKL. V trimming: 0 bases; J trimming: 5 bases; junction bases outside the gene matches: 14. There are 18 residues in the CDR3. CDR3 residues: CASSQDSRRTGVGDTQYF. In nucleotides, the CDR3 is TGCGCCAGCAGCCAAGACTCCCGACGTACAGGGGTGGGAGATACGCAGTATTTT.

Here the CDR3 DNA reads TGTGCCAGCAGCGTCACAGGGGGCGCAGGCACCGGGGAGCTGTTTTTT. Protein: CASSVTGGAGTGELFF. The V and J genes are TRBV9 and TRBJ2-2; 9 bases agree with TRBD1. Germline CDR1 and CDR2: SGDLS and YYNGEE. There are 16 residues in the CDR3. V lost 2 bases to trimming and J lost 4 bases; unmatched junction nucleotides: 6.

The V call is TRBV4-1, the J call TRBJ2-5; 9 nucleotides agree with TRBD1. The germline V gene encodes CDR1 MGHRA and CDR2 YSYEKL. The CDR3 sequence is 16 residues long. Trimming removed 4 bases from V and 2 bases from J; junction bases left unmatched: 8. CDR3 in amino acids: CASSPRSDRGQETQYF. The CDR3 DNA sequence: TGCGCCAGCAGCCCGAGGTCGGACAGGGGTCAAGAGACCCAGTACTTC.

Worth noting for this clone: Other DNA sequences in the sample encode the same CDR3. The chain uses TRBV19 and TRBJ2-1; TRBD2 matches at 7 bases. Germline-derived CDR1 and CDR2 are LNHDA and SQIVND (reference sequence). After removal of 3 bases from V and 1 base from J, the junction contained 3 bases not matched to a gene. This CDR3 has 15 amino acids. CDR3 loop: CASSMGGSSYNEQFF. CDR3 bases: TGTGCCAGTAGTATGGGCGGGAGTTCCTACAATGAGCAGTTCTTC.

The J gene is TRBJ2-2, the V gene TRBV5-1; 14 positions match TRBD2. This CDR3 spans 18 amino acids. CDR1 is SGHRS and CDR2 is YFSETQ in the germline V gene. The V gene end was trimmed by 4 bases and the J gene end by 1 base; junction bases not matched to a gene: 6. The chain's CDR3 is CASSVGTSGGVNTGELFF. CDR3 in DNA: TGCGCCAGCAGCGTGGGGACTAGCGGGGGCGTGAACACCGGGGAGCTGTTTTTT.

For this clone: An end of the junction differs from the germline gene, which may be a read error. The sample contains more than one DNA sequence encoding this CDR3. The chain recombines TRBV19 with TRBJ1-5, with unresolved D. The CDR3 totals 13 residues. Per germline, CDR1 LNHDA and CDR2 SQIVND (reference sequence). CDR3 DNA sequence: TGCGCCAGCGCCCGGAGAGGCAATCAGCCCCAGCATTTT. Its translation: CASARRGNQPQHF. Using reference TRBV19 and TRBJ1-5 for the parts outside the CDR3, the full variable domain is DGGITQSPKYLFRKEGQNVTLSCEQNLNHDAMYWYRQDPGQGLRLIYYSQIVNDFQKGDIAEGYSVSREKKESFPLTVTSAQKNPTAFYLCASARRGNQPQHFGDGTRLSIL.

The CDR3 region has the DNA TGTGCCAGCAGTATCAATAATTCACCCCTCCACTTT. This sequence encodes CASSINNSPLHF. The rearrangement uses TRBV25-1 and TRBJ1-6; D is undetermined. V was clipped by 5 bases and J by 5 bases, with 4 bases between them. The CDR3 is 12 residues long. Germline values: CDR1 MGHDK, CDR2 SYGVNS.

The V gene is TRBV2, the J gene TRBJ1-5; tentatively, D is TRBD1 (6 bases). Germline assignment: CDR1 SNHLY and CDR2 FYNNEI. With 4 bases removed from V and 1 base from J, the gap between germline ends came to 11 bases. The length of the CDR3 is 15 residues. CDR3 in amino acids: CASSGGGLSNQPQHF. CDR3 DNA sequence: TGTGCCAGCAGTGGTGGGGGCTTAAGCAATCAGCCCCAGCATTTT.

The J gene is TRBJ1-2, the V gene TRBV19; the D gene is possibly TRBD1 (6 bases). The germline gives CDR1 LNHDA, CDR2 SQIVND (reference sequence). This CDR3 contains 13 residues. V gave up 3 bases and J gave up 8 bases, with 13 bases separating them. The CDR3 region has the DNA TGTGCCAGTAGTATTTTAGACAGGCGGGGCTACACCTTC. This gives the protein CASSILDRRGYTF.

The chain uses TRBV5-6 and TRBJ2-3; 14 positions agree with TRBD2. The junction had 7 bases not matched to a gene; V was cut back by 4 bases and J by 3 bases. The CDR3 sequence is 17 residues long. Germline loops: CDR1 SGHDT, CDR2 YYEEEE. The CDR3 loop reads CASSRLGLAGVTDTQYF. The CDR3, as DNA: TGTGCCAGCAGCAGACTGGGACTAGCGGGAGTAACAGATACGCAGTATTTT.